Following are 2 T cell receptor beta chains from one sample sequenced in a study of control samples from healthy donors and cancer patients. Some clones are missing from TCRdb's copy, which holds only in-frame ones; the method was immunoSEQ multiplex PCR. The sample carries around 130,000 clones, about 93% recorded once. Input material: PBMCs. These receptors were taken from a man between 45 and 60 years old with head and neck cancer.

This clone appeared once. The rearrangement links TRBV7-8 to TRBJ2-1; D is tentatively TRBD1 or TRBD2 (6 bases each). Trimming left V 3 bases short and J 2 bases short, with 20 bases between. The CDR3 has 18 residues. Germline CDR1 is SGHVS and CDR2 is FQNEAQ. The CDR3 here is CASSFPFDVGGAYNEQFF. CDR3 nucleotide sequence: TGTGCCAGCAGCTTTCCCTTCGACGTGGGGGGCGCCTACAATGAGCAGTTCTTC.

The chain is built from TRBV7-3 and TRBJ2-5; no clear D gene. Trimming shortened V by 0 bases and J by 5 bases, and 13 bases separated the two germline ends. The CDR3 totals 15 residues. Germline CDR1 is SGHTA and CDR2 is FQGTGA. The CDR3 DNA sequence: TGTGCCAGCAGCTTAACAACGCTAGATGGCGAGACCCAGTACTTC. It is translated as CASSLTTLDGETQYF.